A selection of T cell receptor beta chains follows, all from one sample in a study of cytomegalovirus exposure and HLA in healthy donors. Clones were read by immunoSEQ multiplex PCR, and TCRdb kept only the in-frame ones, dropping some. The profile covers roughly 190,000 clones, with 60% to 85% appearing a single time and 0.85% to 1.4% taken by the ten largest. Sequencing was carried out using PBMCs. Receptors originate from a woman in her thirties or forties in good health and CMV-seronegative. CDR3s include the opening cysteine and the closing phenylalanine or tryptophan. The order of the fields is V gene, J gene, CDR3 protein.

>TRBV29-1|TRBJ2-1
CSGTSGTDEQFF
>TRBV11-3|TRBJ2-7
CASSSSRTGAVEQYF
>TRBV7-2|TRBJ1-3
CASSNGGSGNTIYF
>TRBV11-2|TRBJ2-7
CASSLSRPWGGRSYEQYF
>TRBV11-3|TRBJ1-1
CASRKGQGEAFF
>TRBV7-2|TRBJ1-5
CASSLGGGGQPQHF
>TRBV9|TRBJ1-4
CASSVGGQTNEKLFF
>TRBV10-3|TRBJ1-1
CASHSSTGGAFF
>TRBV5-4|TRBJ2-1
CASSLRQVISEQFF
>TRBV6-1|TRBJ1-5
CASRTVSTGRPQHF
>TRBV7-9|TRBJ1-1
CASSNLLDRGSAEAFF
>TRBV18|TRBJ1-2
CASSPGQDGGYTF
>TRBV7-9|TRBJ2-4
CASSSGSGNIQYF
>TRBV12-5|TRBJ1-2
CASGSSYGGVTEDGYTF
>TRBV6-5|TRBJ1-2
CASSRQGRNYGYTF